This T cell receptor beta chain was observed in a study of cytomegalovirus exposure and HLA in healthy donors. Of note for this clone: The antigen is undetermined.

In germline, CDR1 is SGHVS, CDR2 FQNEAQ. The CDR3 is 15 residues long. With 6 bases clipped from V and 4 bases from J, the junction kept 9 bases outside the gene matches. The PCR had 60 Vbeta and 13 Jbeta primers. This table comes from immunoSEQ multiplex PCR, and its TCRdb copy is limited to in-frame clones, with some not included. The table shows about 87,000 clones, with 65% to 75% occurring only once. At collection, donors were nominally healthy, but unrecorded immune exposures were probable. Study-level points and caveats: Per published reports, the classifier diagnosed cytomegalovirus status with high specificity and sensitivity. No immune exposure information besides CMV serostatus was available. Later analysis associated a missense DCLRE1C variant with TCR beta V- and J-gene trimming.

The sequence came from a man aged 25 to 40 in good health and CMV-seropositive. This chain links TRBV7-8 with TRBJ1-1; TRBD1 agrees at 9 bases. Specimen: PBMCs. CDR3 DNA: TGTGCCAGCAGTTCTTCCGGGACAGGGAGCACTGAAGCTTTCTTT. Its translation is CASSSSGTGSTEAFF.